The 32 T cell receptor beta chains given below trace back to one sample, sequenced in a study of tumor-infiltrating lymphocytes in primary liver carcinoma. Germline DNA was also extracted, with blood RNA taken from unsorted whole blood. From around 0.5 ug total RNA, TCR beta cDNA was generated with a primer in the constant region. Three rounds of nested multiplex PCR with slightly modified ARM-PCR produced TCR beta libraries. Each of the first two PCR rounds ran around 10 cycles with TRBV1-TRBV30 forward and C-beta reverse primers. TCRdb analysed the multiplex PCR reads with MiXCR anew, one entry per CDR3 protein. Of 300,000 to 400,000 distinct CDR3 sequences in the sample, less than 65% were seen once. The sample consisted of peripheral blood. The receptors here all came from a man aged 35 to 55 with primary liver carcinoma and hepatitis B virus infection.

This clonotype has just one count. The chain combines TRBV11-2 with TRBJ2-7; D is perhaps TRBD2 (5 bases). Germline CDR1 SGHAT, CDR2 FQNNGV. The CDR3 covers 14 residues. V was pared by 1 base and J by 6 bases, with 13 bases between. This CDR3 reads CASSLGWLASEQYF. As DNA, the CDR3 is TGTGCCAGCAGCTTAGGGTGGCTAGCAAGCGAGCAGTACTTC.

DNA of the CDR3: TGTGCCAGCAGTTACTCCCAACTAGCGGGAGGATCAGGTAATGAGCAGTTCTTC. Protein sequence: CASSYSQLAGGSGNEQFF. The V and J genes are TRBV6-6 and TRBJ2-1; 12 bases agree with TRBD2. Trimming took 0 bases from V and 7 from J; bases not matched to a gene: 10. Germline lookup yields CDR1 MNHNY and CDR2 SVGAGI (reference sequence). The CDR3 is 18 amino acids.

Comment on this clonotype: The junction does not match germline at one end; this may be a read error. The chain carries TRBV11-1 and TRBJ2-7; D gene uncertain. The CDR3 covers 16 residues. Germline loops: CDR1 SGHAT, CDR2 FQDESV (reference sequence). In DNA form, the CDR3 reads TGTGCAAGCAACTCAAGAGGCTCTTTCAGCCTCTACGAGCGGTACTTC. Translation gives CASNSRGSFSLYERYF.

Worth noting for this clonotype: The junction differs from germline at one of its ends, possibly a read error. The V and J genes are TRBV11-2 and TRBJ1-4; D gene unclear. Germline assignment: CDR1 SGHAT and CDR2 FQNNGV. The CDR3 extends over 15 amino acids. This CDR3 reads CASSLAGSFSEKLFF. CDR3 nucleotides: TGTGCCAGTAGCTTAGCAGGAAGCTTCAGCGAAAAACTGTTTTTT.

V usage is TRBV10-3 and J usage is TRBJ1-1, with D perhaps TRBD1 (5 bases). CDR3 length equals 14 residues. V gave up 10 bases and J gave up 0 bases, with 15 bases separating them. Germline V CDR1 and CDR2: ENHRY, SYGVKD. CDR3 sequence reads: CATLMGLLNTEAFF. In DNA form, the CDR3 reads TGTGCCACTCTTATGGGGCTACTGAACACTGAAGCTTTCTTT.

As to this clonotype: A much larger clone sits a single nucleotide away, making a read error possible. This chain links TRBV6-1 with TRBJ2-7; 7 bases map to TRBD2. Looked up from germline, CDR1 is MNHNS and CDR2 is SASEGT. The CDR3 has 15 amino acids. The CDR3 region has the DNA TGTGTCAGCGGGGTTGGGGGGAGCGCCTCCTACGAGCAGTACTTC. Its protein product is CVSGVGGSASYEQYF.

To note about this clonotype: It may be a read error: a sequence one base away is much more abundant. Without the conserved terminal phenylalanine or tryptophan, this CDR3 likely stems from a read error. V is TRBV12-3 or TRBV12-4 and J is TRBJ2-1; the match to TRBD1 covers 7 bases. With V trimmed by 8 bases and J by 4 bases, 8 bases remained unmatched. This CDR3 is 14 amino acids long. In nucleotides, the CDR3 is TGTGCCAGCTCGGGACAGAGTAATTACAATGAGCAGTTCCTC. Its protein product is CASSGQSNYNEQFL.

This clonotype showed up just once. An end of the junction differs from the germline gene, which may be a read error. J is TRBJ2-3 and V is TRBV11-2; D may be TRBD2 (6 bases). The CDR3 is made up of 15 amino acids. Germline V gene data show CDR1 as SGHAT and CDR2 as FQNNGV. The chain's CDR3 is CGSSPSGTSTDWQYF. In DNA, the CDR3 is TGTGGCAGCAGCCCCAGTGGCACTAGCACAGATTGGCAGTATTTT.

This clonotype was detected only a few times. The CDR3 ends on some other residue instead of the conserved phenylalanine or tryptophan, so this is likely a read error. CDR3 sequence: CASSPYLGTSENYNEQFL. The CDR3 nucleotides read TGTGCCAGCAGCCCCTATTTGGGGACTAGCGAGAACTACAATGAGCAGTTCCTC. This rearrangement joins TRBV7-9 to TRBJ2-1, with TRBD2 matching over 10 bases. The germline gives CDR1 SEHNR, CDR2 FQNEAQ (reference sequence). V was clipped by 5 bases and J by 3 bases; unmatched bases: 13. This CDR3 is 18 amino acids long.

This clonotype has a count of ten or more. The chain is built from TRBV4-1 and TRBJ2-3, with D tentatively TRBD1 (5 bases). CDR1 is MGHRA, CDR2 YSYEKL, per germline. The CDR3 has 17 residues. The V end was cut by 3 bases, the J end by 0 bases, with 16 bases between. CDR3 bases: TGCGCCAGCAGCCAGGACATCAGCCCGTTGAGCACAGATACGCAGTATTTT. Amino acids: CASSQDISPLSTDTQYF.

The chain employs TRBV10-3 and TRBJ2-2; D unclear. Germline assignment: CDR1 ENHRY and CDR2 SYGVKD. This CDR3 has 16 amino acids. V was shortened by 2 bases and J by 14 bases, with 24 bases between the two germline ends. DNA for the CDR3: TGTGCCATCAGTGAGAAGGACCCAAAAATCACCGAGGAACTGTTTTTT. This translates into CAISEKDPKITEELFF.

On this clonotype: A read error may explain this, as a much larger clone is one base away. V is TRBV6-2 or TRBV6-3 and J is TRBJ2-2; no clear D gene. Trimming took 7 bases from V and 4 from J, leaving 10 bases between them. The CDR3 spans 13 residues. The germline CDR1 and CDR2 sequences are MNHEY and SVGEGT. CDR3 residues: CASNSVGTGELFF. The DNA of the CDR3 is TGTGCCAGCAATTCCGTGGGCACCGGGGAGCTGTTTTTT.

A remark on this clonotype: A read error may be the cause here, since a much bigger clone is one base away. The chain is built from TRBV6-5 and TRBJ2-7, with D possibly called TRBD1 or TRBD2 (5 bases each). In germline, CDR1 is MNHEY, CDR2 SVGAGI. Trimming pared 8 bases from V and 0 bases from J, leaving 14 bases between. The CDR3 totals 14 residues. The CDR3 loop is CASGGRTPSYEQYF. CDR3 bases: TGTGCCAGCGGGGGACGGACTCCCTCCTACGAGCAGTACTTC.

This clonotype was found a few times. Its ends do not fully match the called genes, so a read error is possible. The chain links TRBV11-2 to TRBJ2-1; D ambiguous. Germline CDR1 and CDR2: SGHAT and FQNNGV. There are 10 residues in the CDR3. The CDR3 region has the DNA TGTACCAGCAGCTTAGGTGAGCAGTTCTTC. Protein sequence: CTSSLGEQFF.

The CDR3 reads CASSAGQTFRDTQYF. CDR3 in DNA: TGTGCCAGCAGCGCTGGACAGACTTTCAGAGATACGCAGTATTTT. This sequence joins TRBV11-2 and TRBJ2-3, with TRBD1 as a possible D gene (6 bases). The CDR3 is 15 amino acids. V was clipped by 5 bases and J by 5 bases, with 17 bases between them. The germline V gene has CDR1 SGHAT and CDR2 FQNNGV.

Remarks on this clonotype: At one end, the junction sequence differs from germline, possibly due to a read error. V is TRBV29-1 and J is TRBJ2-2; the D call may be TRBD1 or TRBD2 (5 bases each). The CDR3 spans 14 residues. Germline V gives CDR1 SQVTM, CDR2 ANQGSEA. CDR3 coding DNA: TGCAGCGCCCAAGAAGGACATGGTACCGGGGAGCTGCTTTTT. It specifies CSAQEGHGTGELLF.

In its sample, this clonotype was seen many times. The V and J genes are TRBV10-3 and TRBJ2-5; TRBD2 might be the D (7 bases). V lost 3 bases and J lost 5, with 16 bases in between. The CDR3 covers 15 residues. Germline V gene lookup returns CDR1 ENHRY and CDR2 SYGVKD. CDR3 in DNA: TGTGCCATCAGTGACTCGGGGGGCGGCCTGGAGACCCAGTACTTC. This translates into CAISDSGGGLETQYF.

This clonotype came up many times. The gene calls are TRBV29-1 and TRBJ1-1; 7 nucleotides line up with TRBD1. From germline, CDR1 is SQVTM and CDR2 ANQGSEA. CDR3 size: 12 residues. Trimming at V came to 6 bases and at J to 9 bases, leaving 10 bases not matched to a gene. The CDR3 loop is CSVYQGDLKAFF. The CDR3 DNA reads as TGCAGCGTGTACCAGGGGGACTTAAAAGCTTTCTTT.

This clonotype was detected only once. The CDR3 ends on some other residue instead of the conserved phenylalanine or tryptophan, so this is likely a read error. V usage is TRBV5-6 and J usage is TRBJ2-7; TRBD2 matches 12 bases. CDR1 SGHDT and CDR2 YYEEEE come from the germline V gene. The CDR3 spans 17 residues. CDR3: CANSLTASGRAGYEQYL. The CDR3 DNA reads as TGTGCCAACAGCTTGACGGCTAGCGGGAGGGCCGGGTACGAGCAGTACCTC.

V gene TRBV12-3 or TRBV12-4 combines with J gene TRBJ2-2; perhaps TRBD1 as D (6 bases). The V end lost 5 bases, the J end lost 8 bases, and 12 bases lay between the germline ends. The CDR3 has 13 residues. CDR3 protein: CASSDRRLGELFF. The CDR3 bases are TGTGCCAGCAGTGACAGGAGGTTAGGGGAGCTGTTTTTT.

Of note for this clonotype: A junction end diverges from the germline sequence, so it may reflect a read error. V and J are TRBV6-6 and TRBJ2-7, with D possibly matching TRBD1 (6 bases). The CDR3 sequence is 15 residues long. Germline CDR1 and CDR2: MNHNY and SVGAGI (reference sequence). The CDR3 region is CDSSHDPTGPYEQYF. The CDR3 DNA reads as TGTGACAGCAGTCACGACCCTACAGGGCCCTACGAGCAGTACTTC.

This clonotype has a single count. Its ends do not fully match the called genes, so a read error is possible. J is TRBJ2-5 and V is TRBV11-2, with D perhaps TRBD1 (7 bases). The CDR3 is made up of 15 amino acids. Germline values: CDR1 SGHAT, CDR2 FQNNGV. Here the CDR3 reads CASSAQGGVLETKYF. The CDR3 DNA reads TGTGCCAGCAGTGCCCAGGGGGGTGTATTGGAGACCAAGTACTTC.

Comments on this clonotype: One end of the junction is discordant with germline, which a read error may explain. This chain links TRBV11-2 with TRBJ2-2, with D unclear. The CDR3 is 14 residues long. CDR1 is SGHAT and CDR2 is FQNNGV in the germline V gene. The CDR3 sequence is CASSLDVNTGELFF. The CDR3 DNA reads TGTGCCAGCAGCTTAGATGTGAACACCGGAGAGCTGTTTTTT.

The rearrangement joins TRBV29-1 to TRBJ2-5; 8 bases are a match to TRBD1. V gave up 4 bases and J gave up 5 bases; unmatched junction bases: 6. The CDR3 has 13 amino acids. Germline V gene sequence: CDR1 SQVTM, CDR2 ANQGSEA. For the CDR3, the DNA is TGCAGCGTTGCCGGGACAGGCCATGAGACCCAGTACTTC. Translating gives CSVAGTGHETQYF.

Concerning this clonotype itself: This may arise from a read error, as a much more abundant clone is one base away. The genes are TRBV12-3 or TRBV12-4 and TRBJ2-2, with 7 nucleotides matching TRBD1. The V and J ends lost 6 bases and 4 bases, in that order; junction bases with no gene match: 8. The CDR3 totals 15 residues. The CDR3: CASRRVTGITGELFF. The CDR3 nucleotides read TGTGCCAGCAGGAGGGTGACAGGGATCACCGGGGAGCTGTTTTTT.

The count of this clonotype is one. Mismatch with germline at one junction end may stem from a read error. The chain couples TRBV11-2 to TRBJ2-5; D may be TRBD2 (6 bases). CDR3 length equals 15 residues. CDR1 and CDR2 from the germline V gene are SGHAT and FQNNGV. The CDR3 nucleotides read TGTGCGAGCAGCTTGGGCGGGACGTCGCGGGAGACCCAGTACTTC. Protein product: CASSLGGTSRETQYF.

Of note for this clonotype: The conserved closing phenylalanine or tryptophan is absent in this CDR3, likely reflecting a read error. This sequence joins TRBV11-2 and TRBJ1-2, with 10 positions matching TRBD1. The CDR3 is made up of 14 amino acids. V dropped 4 bases and J dropped 7; count of bases not matched to a gene: 6. CDR1 SGHAT and CDR2 FQNNGV come from the germline V gene. The CDR3 loop reads CASSSRQGACGYTL. The CDR3 DNA reads as TGTGCCAGCAGCTCCCGACAGGGGGCATGTGGCTACACCCTC.

The chain carries TRBV28 and TRBJ2-7, with 9 bases that match TRBD2. Per germline, CDR1 MDHEN and CDR2 SYDVKM. The V and J ends lost 2 bases and 3 bases, in that order; junction bases with no gene match: 11. This CDR3 comprises 17 residues. The CDR3 reads CASSLRGGPSGDYEQYF. The CDR3 nucleotides read TGTGCCAGCAGTTTAAGAGGTGGCCCTAGCGGGGACTACGAGCAGTACTTC. Together with reference TRBV28 and TRBJ2-7, the CDR3 gives the full variable domain: DVKVTQSSRYLVKRTGEKVFLECVQDMDHENMFWYRQDPGLGLRLIYFSYDVKMKEKGDIPEGYSVSREKKERFSLILESASTNQTSMYLCASSLRGGPSGDYEQYFGPGTRLTVT.

To note about this clonotype: A single base separates this from a much larger clone, so it may be a read error. This chain links TRBV4-2 with TRBJ2-7, with a weak D call TRBD2 (6 bases). Looked up from germline, CDR1 is LGHNA and CDR2 is YNFKEQ. This CDR3 is 15 amino acids long. The CDR3 here is CASSHNTGEVYEEYF. In DNA, the CDR3 is TGTGCCAGCAGCCATAATACGGGGGAGGTCTACGAGGAGTACTTC.

The chain carries TRBV29-1 and TRBJ2-3; D call uncertain. Germline V lookup: CDR1 SQVTM, CDR2 ANQGSEA. The length of the CDR3 is 16 residues. Trimming cost V 4 bases and J 8 bases, with 25 bases left between them. The CDR3 DNA sequence: TGCAGCGTTGCCACTTCCTCTAACGGGTGGGCCGTTACGCAGTATTTT. Amino acids: CSVATSSNGWAVTQYF.

In DNA, the CDR3 is TGTGCCAGCAGCTTTGGCCACAGGGACGGCAGCTCCTACGAGCAGTACTTC. Translating it yields CASSFGHRDGSSYEQYF. This chain joins TRBV7-9 and TRBJ2-7; possibly TRBD1 for D (6 bases). The CDR3 runs to 17 residues. The V end was cut by 3 bases, the J end by 0 bases, with 18 bases between. Germline assignment: CDR1 SEHNR and CDR2 FQNEAQ (reference sequence).

This clonotype was observed a single time. Relative to the germline gene, one junction end is altered; a read error may explain this. The chain uses TRBV6-2 or TRBV6-3 and TRBJ2-1, with TRBD2 identical over 11 bases. The CDR3 consists of 15 residues. Germline V gene data show CDR1 as MNHEY and CDR2 as SVGEGT. The CDR3 DNA reads TGTGCCAGCAGTTACGGGACTAGCGGTTACAGTGAGCAGTTCTTC. This translates into CASSYGTSGYSEQFF.